The clone carrying this T cell receptor (beta chain) was detected only a few times. This record belongs to a study of T-cell memory formation after mild COVID-19. One entry per CDR3 protein, called by TCRdb with MiXCR from the 5' RACE reads. The table lists under 400,000 distinct CDR3 sequences, around 20% of them singletons. The CDR3 sequence is 14 residues long. The junction had 12 bases not matched to a gene; V was cut back by 6 bases and J by 7 bases. CDR1 is LGHDT and CDR2 is YNNKEL in the germline V gene (reference sequence). The sequenced material came from PBMCs or a T cell subset sorted from them (not recorded which). The clonotype originates from an adult woman who had mild COVID-19 (a few samples of this study predate the infection). Cell type and time point are not known. V gene TRBV3-1 combines with J gene TRBJ2-7; TRBD2 matches at 7 bases. The chain's CDR3 is CASSSAGSLEEQYF. For the CDR3, the DNA is TGTGCCAGCAGTTCAGCGGGGAGCTTGGAAGAGCAGTACTTC.